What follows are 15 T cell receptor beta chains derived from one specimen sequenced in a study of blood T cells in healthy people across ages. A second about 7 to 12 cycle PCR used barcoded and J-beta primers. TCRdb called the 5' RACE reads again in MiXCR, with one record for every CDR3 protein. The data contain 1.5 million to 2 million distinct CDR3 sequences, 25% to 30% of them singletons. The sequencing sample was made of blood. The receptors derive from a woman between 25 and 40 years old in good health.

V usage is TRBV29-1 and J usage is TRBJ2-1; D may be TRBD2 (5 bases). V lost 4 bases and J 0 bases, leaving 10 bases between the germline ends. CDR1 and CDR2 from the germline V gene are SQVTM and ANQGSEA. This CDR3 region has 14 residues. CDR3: CSVARRASYNEQFF. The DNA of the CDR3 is TGCAGCGTTGCTCGGCGGGCCTCCTACAATGAGCAGTTCTTC.

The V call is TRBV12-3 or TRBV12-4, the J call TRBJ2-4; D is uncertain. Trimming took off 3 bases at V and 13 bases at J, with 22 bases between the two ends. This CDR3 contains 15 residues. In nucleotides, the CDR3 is TGTGCCAGCAGTTTCTCCACCATCCAAAACAATGAGCAGTACTTC. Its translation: CASSFSTIQNNEQYF.

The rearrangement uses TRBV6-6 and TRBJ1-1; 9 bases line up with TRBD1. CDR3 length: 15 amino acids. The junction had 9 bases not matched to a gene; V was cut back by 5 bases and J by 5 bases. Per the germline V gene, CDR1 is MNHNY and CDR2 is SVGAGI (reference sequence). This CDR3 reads CASSRRDREVTEAFF. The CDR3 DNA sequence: TGTGCCAGCAGTCGCCGGGACAGGGAAGTTACTGAAGCTTTCTTT.

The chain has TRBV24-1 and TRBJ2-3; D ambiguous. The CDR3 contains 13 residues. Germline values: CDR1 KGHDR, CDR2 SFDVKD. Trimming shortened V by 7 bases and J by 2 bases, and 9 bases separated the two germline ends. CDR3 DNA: TGTGCCACCAGGCCCGACAACACAGATACGCAGTATTTT. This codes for CATRPDNTDTQYF.

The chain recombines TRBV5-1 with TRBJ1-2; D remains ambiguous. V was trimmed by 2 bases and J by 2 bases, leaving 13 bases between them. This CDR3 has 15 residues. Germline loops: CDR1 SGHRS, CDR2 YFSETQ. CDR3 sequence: CASSFGGPGNYGYTF. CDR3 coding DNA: TGCGCCAGCAGCTTCGGCGGGCCCGGCAACTATGGCTACACCTTC.

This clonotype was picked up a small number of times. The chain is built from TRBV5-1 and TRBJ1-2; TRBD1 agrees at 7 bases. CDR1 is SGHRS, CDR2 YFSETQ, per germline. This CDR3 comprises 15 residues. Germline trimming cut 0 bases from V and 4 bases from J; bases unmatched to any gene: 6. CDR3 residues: CASSLASAGGYGYTF. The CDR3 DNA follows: TGCGCCAGCAGCTTGGCCTCCGCAGGGGGCTATGGCTACACCTTC.

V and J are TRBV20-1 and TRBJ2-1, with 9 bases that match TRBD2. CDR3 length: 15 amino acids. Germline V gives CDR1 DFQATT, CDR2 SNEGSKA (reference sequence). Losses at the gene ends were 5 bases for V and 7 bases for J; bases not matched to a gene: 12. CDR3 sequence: CSALRGGGAWNEQFF. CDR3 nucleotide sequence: TGCAGTGCTCTTCGGGGCGGGGGGGCCTGGAATGAGCAGTTCTTC.

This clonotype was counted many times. The CDR3 DNA reads as TGTGCCAGCAGTTACGGGGGGCGAGAGACCCAGTACTTC. This translates into CASSYGGRETQYF. This chain uses TRBV28 with TRBJ2-5; maybe TRBD2 (7 bases). Germline CDR1 reads MDHEN; CDR2 reads SYDVKM. V shed 4 bases and J shed 4 bases, with 10 bases lying between them. The CDR3 is made up of 13 amino acids.

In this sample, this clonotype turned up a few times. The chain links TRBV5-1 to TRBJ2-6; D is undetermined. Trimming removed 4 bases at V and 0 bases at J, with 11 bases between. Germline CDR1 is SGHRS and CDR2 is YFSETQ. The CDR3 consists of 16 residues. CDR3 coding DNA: TGCGCCAGCAGCCCATGGCTCGTCTCTGGGGCCAACGTCCTGACTTTC. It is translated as CASSPWLVSGANVLTF.

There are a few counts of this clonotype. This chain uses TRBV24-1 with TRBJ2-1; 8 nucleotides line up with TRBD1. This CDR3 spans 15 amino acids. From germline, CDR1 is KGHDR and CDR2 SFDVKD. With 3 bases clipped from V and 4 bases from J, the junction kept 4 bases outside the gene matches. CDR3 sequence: CATSDRTGLYNEQFF. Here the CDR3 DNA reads TGTGCCACCAGTGATCGGACAGGGCTTTACAATGAGCAGTTCTTC.

CDR3 protein: CASSFGQDGQPQHF. The DNA for the CDR3 is TGTGCCAGCAGCTTCGGACAGGATGGTCAGCCCCAGCATTTT. The chain recombines TRBV6-1 with TRBJ1-5, with 7 nucleotides matching TRBD1. CDR1 MNHNS and CDR2 SASEGT come from the germline V gene. Trimming at V came to 6 bases and at J to 6 bases, leaving 8 bases not matched to a gene. This CDR3 spans 14 amino acids.

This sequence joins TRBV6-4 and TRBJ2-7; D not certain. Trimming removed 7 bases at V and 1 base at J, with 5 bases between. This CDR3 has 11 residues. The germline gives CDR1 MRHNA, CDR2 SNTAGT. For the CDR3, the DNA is TGTGCCAGCAACAGTTCCTACGAGCAGTACTTC. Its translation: CASNSSYEQYF.

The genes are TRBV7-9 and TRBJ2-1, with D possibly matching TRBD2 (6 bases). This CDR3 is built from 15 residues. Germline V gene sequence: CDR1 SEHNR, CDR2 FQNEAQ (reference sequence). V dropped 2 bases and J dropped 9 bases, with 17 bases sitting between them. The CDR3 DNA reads TGTGCCAGCAGCTTAACTAGCAATCGATGGGGTGAGCAGTTCTTC. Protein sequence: CASSLTSNRWGEQFF.

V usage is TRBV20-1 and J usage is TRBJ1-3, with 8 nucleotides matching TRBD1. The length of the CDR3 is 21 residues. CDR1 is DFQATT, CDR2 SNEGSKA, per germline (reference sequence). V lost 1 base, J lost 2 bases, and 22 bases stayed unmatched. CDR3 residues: CSARATAGGFESKAAGNTIYF. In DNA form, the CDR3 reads TGCAGTGCTAGAGCCACTGCAGGGGGCTTTGAGAGTAAGGCGGCTGGAAACACCATATATTTT.

CDR3 sequence reads: CASSVEQGLASSSYNEQFF. The CDR3 bases are TGTGCCAGCAGCGTAGAGCAGGGACTAGCGAGCAGCTCCTACAATGAGCAGTTCTTC. The chain carries TRBV9 and TRBJ2-1; 10 bases map to TRBD2. V lost 0 bases, J lost 0 bases, and 9 bases stayed unmatched. The CDR3 spans 19 residues. Germline V gene sequence: CDR1 SGDLS, CDR2 YYNGEE.